The TCR beta chain described here comes from a study of cytomegalovirus exposure and HLA in healthy donors. Of note for this clone: Its antigen is undetermined.

Germline values: CDR1 LNHDA, CDR2 SQIVND (reference sequence). This CDR3 comprises 14 residues. Unmatched junction bases numbered 12, after V lost 7 bases and J lost 7 bases. Study outcomes and limitations: Later on, an analysis found that several of the most significant clusters appeared to be linked to common viral pathogens, which included parvovirus B19.

Primers included in the PCR were 60 Vbeta and 13 Jbeta primers. Generated by immunoSEQ multiplex PCR, the TCRdb table keeps only in-frame clones and is missing some. The table includes 150,000 to 200,000 clones, roughly four fifths detected once. This clonotype was sampled from a young man in good health and CMV-seronegative. The chain combines TRBV19 with TRBJ1-2; 7 bases line up with TRBD1. The sample taken for sequencing was PBMCs. In DNA, the CDR3 is TGTGCCAGTAAGACTCCGGGACAGAAAAGTGGCTACACCTTC. This translates into CASKTPGQKSGYTF. The full variable domain, its missing parts supplied by reference TRBV19 and TRBJ1-2, is DGGITQSPKYLFRKEGQNVTLSCEQNLNHDAMYWYRQDPGQGLRLIYYSQIVNDFQKGDIAEGYSVSREKKESFPLTVTSAQKNPTAFYLCASKTPGQKSGYTFGSGTRLTVV.